What follows is one T cell receptor beta chain and its context. Its antigen is undetermined. This sample was taken from a study of response to subunit inactivated influenza vaccine. Study findings and constraints: A suggestion made by the authors is that each seasonal influenza vaccination recruits few new T cells.

TCRdb processed the RT-PCR reads anew with MiXCR; each CDR3 protein has one entry. Of 400,000 to 650,000 distinct CDR3 sequences detected, more than 7% appear once; the ten largest clones hold around 13%. The sequencing used PBMCs from blood, collected 23 months after vaccination. This TCR was recovered from a man between 50 and 75 years old who received an inactivated influenza vaccine.

CDR3 sequence: CATTKEVTDTQYF. CDR3 in DNA: TGTGCCACAACCAAGGAGGTCACAGATACGCAGTATTTT. V usage is TRBV2 and J usage is TRBJ2-3, with D possibly matching TRBD2 (5 bases). Germline CDR1 reads SNHLY; CDR2 reads FYNNEI. The CDR3 covers 13 residues. Trimming pared 10 bases from V and 2 bases from J, leaving 13 bases between. Looking up the rest from reference TRBV2 and TRBJ2-3 gives the full variable domain: EPEVTQTPSHQVTQMGQEVILRCVPISNHLYFYWYRQILGQKVEFLVSFYNNEISEKSEIFDDQFSVERPDGSNFTLKIRSTKLEDSAMYFCATTKEVTDTQYFGPGTRLTVL.